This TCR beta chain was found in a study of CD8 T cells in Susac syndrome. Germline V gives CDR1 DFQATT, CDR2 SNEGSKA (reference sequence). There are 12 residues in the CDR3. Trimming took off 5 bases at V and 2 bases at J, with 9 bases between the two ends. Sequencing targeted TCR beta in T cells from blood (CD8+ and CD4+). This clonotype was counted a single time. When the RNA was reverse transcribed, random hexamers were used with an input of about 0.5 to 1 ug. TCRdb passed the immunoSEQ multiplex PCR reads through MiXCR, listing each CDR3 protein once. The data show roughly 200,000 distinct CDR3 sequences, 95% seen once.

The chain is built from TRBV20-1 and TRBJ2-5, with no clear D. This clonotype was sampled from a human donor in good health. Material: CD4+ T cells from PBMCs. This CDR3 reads CSAAQTQETQYF. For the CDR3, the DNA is TGCAGTGCTGCTCAGACTCAAGAGACCCAGTACTTC.